Below are 11 T cell receptor beta chains sequenced from a single sample in a study of cytomegalovirus exposure and HLA in healthy donors (dated by TCRdb to about 2017). Libraries came from the immunoSEQ multiplex PCR assay. The multiplex PCR relied on a mix of 60 forward primers for TCR Vbeta segments and 13 reverse primers for TCR Jbeta segments. Entries here come from immuneACCESS through TCRdb and include only in-frame sequences with V and J called. Some clones fail to appear in such tables; in the studies checked, an unresolved V gene covers under half of the shortfall, and the cause of the remainder is unknown. The sample includes about 130,000 clones, with more than 70% observed a single time. Under 7% of the sample is held by the ten biggest clonotypes. The sample taken for sequencing was PBMCs. These receptors came from a woman in her 30s in good health and CMV-seropositive.

The V call is TRBV4-1, the J call TRBJ2-4; 9 nucleotides align to TRBD2. The CDR3 length is 18 residues. V gave up 1 base and J gave up 2 bases; unmatched junction bases: 9. From germline, CDR1 is MGHRA and CDR2 YSYEKL. The CDR3 region is CASSQGLRGGETKNIQYF. In DNA form, the CDR3 reads TGCGCCAGCAGCCAAGGGTTGCGGGGGGGCGAGACCAAAAACATTCAGTACTTC.

The rearrangement links TRBV6-1 to TRBJ2-3; 7 nucleotides align to TRBD2. The CDR3 is made up of 15 amino acids. In germline, CDR1 is MNHNS, CDR2 SASEGT. Trimming took 7 bases from V and 6 from J; bases not matched to a gene: 13. CDR3 sequence: CASTLFRGVQDTQYF. CDR3 bases: TGTGCCAGCACTCTCTTCCGGGGGGTCCAGGATACGCAGTATTTT.

This chain links TRBV4-2 with TRBJ2-3; D may be TRBD2 (6 bases). This CDR3 is built from 17 residues. Per germline, CDR1 LGHNA and CDR2 YNFKEQ. Trimming cost V 0 bases and J 4 bases, with 17 bases left between them. The CDR3 DNA reads as TGTGCCAGCAGCCAAGATATGGTAGTCGGGGGTGCAGATACGCAGTATTTT. Amino acid sequence: CASSQDMVVGGADTQYF.

V usage is TRBV5-1 and J usage is TRBJ1-3; D may be TRBD1 (5 bases). The CDR3 runs to 14 residues. The ends were cut back, 4 bases at V and 3 bases at J, with 11 bases in the middle. Germline-derived CDR1 and CDR2 are SGHRS and YFSETQ. The CDR3 DNA sequence: TGCGCCAGCAGCATCGGGGGGGATGGAAACACCATATATTTT. Its protein is CASSIGGDGNTIYF.

This chain uses TRBV7-9 with TRBJ1-1; D gene ambiguous. There are 12 residues in the CDR3. V lost 3 bases to trimming and J lost 7 bases, with 9 bases between them. Germline CDR1 and CDR2: SEHNR and FQNEAQ (reference sequence). The CDR3 bases are TGTGCCAGCAGCTTCTCTAGTAGTGAAGCTTTCTTT. Encoded protein: CASSFSSSEAFF.

The chain links TRBV6-5 to TRBJ2-6; 7 nucleotides agree with TRBD2. The V gene end was trimmed by 2 bases and the J gene end by 8 bases; junction bases not matched to a gene: 3. The germline gives CDR1 MNHEY, CDR2 SVGAGI. This CDR3 contains 14 residues. CDR3 in amino acids: CASSYGRATNVLTF. As DNA, the CDR3 is TGTGCCAGCAGTTACGGGAGGGCAACCAACGTCCTGACTTTC.

This clone was counted at least ten times. The chain uses TRBV10-1 and TRBJ1-1; the D gene is possibly TRBD1 (6 bases). Germline-derived CDR1 and CDR2 are WNHNN and SYGVQD (reference sequence). The CDR3 runs 12 residues. V lost 9 bases and J lost 3, with 11 bases in between. The DNA for the CDR3 is TGCGCCAGACAGGGTAAGCACACTGAAGCTTTCTTT. The encoded protein is CARQGKHTEAFF.

For this clone: Additional DNA sequences in this sample encode the identical CDR3. This rearrangement joins TRBV18 to TRBJ2-4; TRBD1 agrees at 8 bases. From germline, CDR1 is KGHSH and CDR2 LQKENI. The CDR3 consists of 14 residues. Trimming removed 3 bases from V and 3 bases from J; junction bases left unmatched: 1. In DNA, the CDR3 is TGTGCCAGCTCACCGACAGGGGACAAAAACATTCAGTACTTC. As protein: CASSPTGDKNIQYF. The variable domain in full, completed from reference TRBV18 and TRBJ2-4, reads NAGVMQNPRHLVRRRGQEARLRCSPMKGHSHVYWYRQLPEEGLKFMVYLQKENIIDESGMPKERFSAEFPKEGPSILRIQQVVRGDSAAYFCASSPTGDKNIQYFGAGTRLSVL.

The J gene is TRBJ2-7, the V gene TRBV29-1, with D hard to call. The CDR3 has 15 amino acids. The ends were cut back, 4 bases at V and 1 base at J, with 17 bases in the middle. Germline V lookup: CDR1 SQVTM, CDR2 ANQGSEA. The CDR3 DNA follows: TGCAGCGTTGTCCCCAGATGGGCCGGTTCCTACGAGCAGTACTTC. Amino acid sequence: CSVVPRWAGSYEQYF.

This chain links TRBV14 with TRBJ2-1; D is perhaps TRBD2 (5 bases). CDR1 and CDR2 (germline): SGHDN, FVKESK. CDR3 size: 14 residues. The V end lost 4 bases, the J end lost 7 bases, and 14 bases lay between the germline ends. The DNA for the CDR3 is TGTGCCAGCAGCCTTCCCCGGACTGGGAATGAGCAGTTCTTC. Its translation: CASSLPRTGNEQFF.

The rearrangement joins TRBV28 to TRBJ1-2, with TRBD1 matching 8 bases. The germline CDR1 and CDR2 sequences are MDHEN and SYDVKM. CDR3 size: 14 residues. With 7 bases clipped from V and 7 bases from J, the junction kept 11 bases outside the gene matches. The CDR3, as DNA: TGTGCCAGCAAAACAGGGGGTTTTCTGGCTGGCTACACCTTC. Its protein product is CASKTGGFLAGYTF.